Following are 10 T cell receptor beta chains from one sample sequenced in a study of shared clonotypes between healthy human individuals. TCRdb's copy holds only in-frame clones and misses some; the assay was immunoSEQ multiplex PCR. Of 1.5 million to 2.5 million clones in the sample, roughly 95% were seen once. CD45RO-negative cells were positively selected for CCR7, leaving out terminally differentiated effector memory CD45RA+ cells. Sequencing used naive CD8+ T cells sorted from blood. These TCRs come from a man between 18 and 29 years old in good health.

The J gene is TRBJ1-1, the V gene TRBV5-1; D remains unclear. CDR3 length: 18 amino acids. V was cut by 1 base and J by 3 bases, with 22 bases left in between. CDR1 and CDR2 (germline): SGHRS, YFSETQ. CDR3 bases: TGCGCCAGCAGCTTGTCATACCATCGGAAAGAGACCGACACTGAAGCTTTCTTT. This gives the protein CASSLSYHRKETDTEAFF.

The chain is built from TRBV7-9 and TRBJ1-5, with 9 bases that match TRBD1. The CDR3 covers 15 residues. Trimming removed 5 bases from V and 5 bases from J; junction bases left unmatched: 7. Germline V CDR1 and CDR2: SEHNR, FQNEAQ (reference sequence). The CDR3 spells CASSGPGTGYQPQHF. The CDR3 bases are TGTGCCAGCAGCGGACCCGGGACAGGGTATCAGCCCCAGCATTTT.

In the case of this clone: The same CDR3 arises from other DNA sequences in this sample as well. V and J are TRBV27 and TRBJ1-2; the D gene is possibly TRBD1 (5 bases). The length of the CDR3 is 14 residues. V was shortened by 3 bases and J by 0 bases, with 8 bases between the two germline ends. Per germline, CDR1 MNHEY and CDR2 SMNVEV (reference sequence). The CDR3 protein is CASSLSGTNYGYTF. CDR3 nucleotide sequence: TGTGCCAGCAGTTTGTCAGGGACTAACTATGGCTACACCTTC.

V usage is TRBV2 and J usage is TRBJ2-2, with D perhaps assigned TRBD1 or TRBD2 (5 bases each). The CDR3 runs 13 residues. V dropped 3 bases and J dropped 6 bases, with 8 bases sitting between them. The germline V gene encodes CDR1 SNHLY and CDR2 FYNNEI. The CDR3: CASSDVGPGELFF. CDR3 nucleotides: TGTGCCAGCAGTGACGTGGGACCCGGGGAGCTGTTTTTT.

The rearrangement uses TRBV7-9 and TRBJ2-7; tentative D call: TRBD2 (6 bases). Trimming pared 8 bases from V and 2 bases from J, leaving 10 bases between. Germline CDR1 reads SEHNR; CDR2 reads FQNEAQ (reference sequence). The length of the CDR3 is 12 residues. The CDR3: CASGEVAYEQYF. CDR3 DNA: TGTGCCAGCGGGGAGGTCGCCTACGAGCAGTACTTC.

The chain joins TRBV28 to TRBJ2-7; tentatively, D is TRBD2 (7 bases). Looked up from germline, CDR1 is MDHEN and CDR2 is SYDVKM. The CDR3 sequence is 13 residues long. Trimming cost V 2 bases and J 7 bases, with 12 bases left between them. Here the CDR3 DNA reads TGTGCCAGCAGTTTAGCGGGGGCGGGGGAGCAGTACTTC. Amino acid sequence: CASSLAGAGEQYF. The whole variable domain, remainder taken from reference TRBV28 and TRBJ2-7, is DVKVTQSSRYLVKRTGEKVFLECVQDMDHENMFWYRQDPGLGLRLIYFSYDVKMKEKGDIPEGYSVSREKKERFSLILESASTNQTSMYLCASSLAGAGEQYFGPGTRLTVT.

The CDR3 loop reads CASSPGGGTDTQYF. The DNA of the CDR3 is TGTGCCAGCAGCCCCGGCGGGGGGACAGATACGCAGTATTTT. The J gene is TRBJ2-3, the V gene TRBV25-1, with 8 nucleotides matching TRBD2. Germline V gene lookup returns CDR1 MGHDK and CDR2 SYGVNS. Unmatched junction bases numbered 5, after V lost 6 bases and J lost 3 bases. The CDR3 spans 14 residues.

In this sample, this clone turned up once. The chain combines TRBV7-8 with TRBJ2-2; D possibly uses TRBD1 or TRBD2 (5 bases each). This CDR3 spans 17 amino acids. Germline values: CDR1 SGHVS, CDR2 FQNEAQ. Trimming removed 1 base at V and 0 bases at J, with 12 bases between. The CDR3 region has the DNA TGTGCCAGCAGCTTAGAATTGGGGGAGCCGAACACCGGGGAGCTGTTTTTT. Protein sequence: CASSLELGEPNTGELFF.

This chain uses TRBV10-3 with TRBJ1-1, with no clear D. Trimming took off 3 bases at V and 7 bases at J, with 15 bases between the two ends. Germline V CDR1 and CDR2: ENHRY, SYGVKD. The CDR3 consists of 14 residues. CDR3 sequence (DNA): TGTGCCATCAGTGAAGGTGCAGGCGAGCGTGAAGCTTTCTTT. Translating gives CAISEGAGEREAFF.

The genes are TRBV7-9 and TRBJ2-7; D might be TRBD1 (5 bases). The CDR3 is 16 residues long. Trimming removed 0 bases from V and 1 base from J, with 13 bases in between. CDR1 is SEHNR and CDR2 is FQNEAQ in the germline V gene (reference sequence). CDR3 in DNA: TGTGCCAGCAGCTTAGCGGGCAGGGAAAGTTCCTACGAGCAGTACTTC. It codes for CASSLAGRESSYEQYF.